Given below is one TCR beta chain in context. Its recognized antigen is unknown. Nothing much larger sits one base from this clone, and base qualities are not available. This specimen comes from a study of blood T cell repertoires in COVID-19 (TCRdb year 2020). With regard to the full study: Samples from collaborators originated in the United States, Italy and Spain and spanned both the acute and convalescent phases of COVID-19. The prospective study material was composed of cDNA or gDNA derived from T cells, B-cell-depleted T cells, or PBMCs. The dataset comprised deeply sampled blood TCRbeta repertoires from subjects exposed to, actively infected with, or recovered from COVID-19. The repertoires were released in a freely available public database meant as a resource for research on the immune response to SARS-CoV-2. The samples were drawn from the first 160 participants of the ongoing ImmuneRACE study and from 1,254 subjects provided by 6 global collaborators. Sample metadata almost always included a de-identified subject ID, COVID-19 status, age in years and sex. Where available, HLA class I and class II types were obtained from metadata supplied by the sample provider rather than from assay-based typing.

Whole blood was collected in K2EDTA tubes by collaborating institutions according to the institutions' own protocols. For TCRbeta analysis, collaborators shipped samples in one of three forms: frozen whole blood, isolated PBMCs, or DNA extracted from either of those sample types. TCRbeta CDR3 regions were amplified from genomic DNA by means of the immunoSEQ Assay, a bias-controlled multiplex PCR. On the authors' methods: Within the assay, amplification of reference gene primers was used to estimate how many nucleated cells each sample contained. Sequence reads were collapsed and filtered to measure the absolute abundance of every unique TCRbeta CDR3 rearrangement. For each sample, productive Simpson clonality was calculated as the square root of Simpson's diversity index across productive rearrangements. Here the immuneACCESS table is served through TCRdb, limited to in-frame sequences with V and J called. Missing clones are a known gap in these copies; in checked studies unresolved V genes cover under half, and the rest lacks a known reason. V, J and clone size derive from that table, while D and trimming were established from the DNA sequence. Across this sample there are 87,000 or so clones, with around 80% seen only once. The ten largest make up 16% of the sample.

Overall study outcomes, separate from this receptor: Clinical and demographic metadata were provided uncurated, with the amount varying by source and participant.

The CDR3 covers 16 residues, taking in both the cysteine and the phenylalanine. CDR3 DNA is the only sequence kept; it has 48 bases, read in frame from the first base. The germline V gene yields MDHEN for CDR1 and SYDVKM for CDR2. The germline V and J ends show losses of 5 bases and 7 bases respectively, and no gene match explains 12 bases of the junction. The sequencing input was peripheral blood. This clonotype was sampled from an elderly woman with active or convalescent COVID-19. The chain is encoded by TRBV28 joined to TRBJ1-4, and 8 junction bases match TRBD1. This receptor has the CDR3 CASSPGGQGGGEKLFF. In nucleotides, the sequence is TGTGCCAGCAGTCCAGGAGGACAGGGCGGAGGTGAAAAACTGTTTTTT.